The clone carrying this T cell receptor beta chain was seen only a few times. The antigen is unknown. Germline CDR1 SGHNT, CDR2 YENEEA. Trimming took off 8 bases at V and 3 bases at J, with 6 bases between the two ends. CDR3 length equals 11 residues. Isolating PBMCs gave at least 6.5 million of these cells per sample. The data stem from a study of blood T cells in healthy people across ages. The study, taken as a whole, reports: Diversity estimates drawn from one million T cells were deemed underestimates.

A second PCR of about 6 to 11 cycles used a sample-barcoded 5' primer and a J-beta primer mix. TCRdb analysed the 5' RACE reads with MiXCR anew, one entry per CDR3 protein. The table has 1,800,000 or so distinct CDR3 sequences, approximately 40% seen once. The clonotype originates from a human donor in good health. The sequenced sample was blood. V usage is TRBV11-3 and J usage is TRBJ2-3; D remains unclear. CDR3 in DNA: TGTGCCAGCGCCTTTACAGATACGCAGTATTTT. It yields the protein CASAFTDTQYF.